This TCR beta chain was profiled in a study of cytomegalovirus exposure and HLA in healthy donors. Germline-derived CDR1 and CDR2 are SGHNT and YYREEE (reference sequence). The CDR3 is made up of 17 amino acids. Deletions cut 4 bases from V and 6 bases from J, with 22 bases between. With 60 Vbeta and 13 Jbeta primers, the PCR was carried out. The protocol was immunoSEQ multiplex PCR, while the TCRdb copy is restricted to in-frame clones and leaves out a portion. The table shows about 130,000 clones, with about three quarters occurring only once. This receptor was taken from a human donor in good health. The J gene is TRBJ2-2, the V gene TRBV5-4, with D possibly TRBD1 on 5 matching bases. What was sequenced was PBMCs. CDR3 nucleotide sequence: TGTGCCAGCAGCCTCCCCCATTTGCCAGGGCCCTCCGGGGAGCTGTTTTTT. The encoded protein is CASSLPHLPGPSGELFF.